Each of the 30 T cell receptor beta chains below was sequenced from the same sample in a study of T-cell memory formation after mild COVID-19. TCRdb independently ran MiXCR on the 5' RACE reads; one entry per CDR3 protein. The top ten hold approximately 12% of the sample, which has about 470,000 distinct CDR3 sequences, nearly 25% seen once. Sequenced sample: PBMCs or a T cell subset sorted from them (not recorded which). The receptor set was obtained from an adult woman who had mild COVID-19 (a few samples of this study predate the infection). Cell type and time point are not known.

The CDR3 sequence is CASSFDRGLDSPLHF. CDR3 sequence (DNA): TGTGCCAGCAGCTTCGACAGGGGCCTGGATTCACCCCTCCACTTT. The V call is TRBV7-9, the J call TRBJ1-6; 8 bases are a match to TRBD1. The CDR3 sequence is 15 residues long. CDR1 SEHNR and CDR2 FQNEAQ come from the germline V gene (reference sequence). Germline trimming cut 3 bases from V and 8 bases from J; bases unmatched to any gene: 6.

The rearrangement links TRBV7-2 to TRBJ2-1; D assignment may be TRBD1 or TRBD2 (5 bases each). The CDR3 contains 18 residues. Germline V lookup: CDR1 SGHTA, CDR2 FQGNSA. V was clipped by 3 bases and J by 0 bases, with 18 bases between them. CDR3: CASSFQRDVLSSYNEQFF. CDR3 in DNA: TGTGCCAGCAGCTTCCAACGGGACGTTTTAAGCTCCTACAATGAGCAGTTCTTC.

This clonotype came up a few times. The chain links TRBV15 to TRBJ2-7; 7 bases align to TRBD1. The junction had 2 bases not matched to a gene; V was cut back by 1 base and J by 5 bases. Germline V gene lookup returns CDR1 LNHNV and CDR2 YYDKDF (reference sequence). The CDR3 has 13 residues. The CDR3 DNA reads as TGTGCCACCAGCAGAGGAGACAGGGACGAGCAGTACTTC. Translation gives CATSRGDRDEQYF.

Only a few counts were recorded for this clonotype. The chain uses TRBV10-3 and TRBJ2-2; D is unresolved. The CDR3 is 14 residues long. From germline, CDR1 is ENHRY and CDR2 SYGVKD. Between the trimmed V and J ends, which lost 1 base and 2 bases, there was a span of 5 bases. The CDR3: CAISELSNTGELFF. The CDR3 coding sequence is TGTGCCATCAGTGAGTTGTCTAACACCGGGGAGCTGTTTTTT.

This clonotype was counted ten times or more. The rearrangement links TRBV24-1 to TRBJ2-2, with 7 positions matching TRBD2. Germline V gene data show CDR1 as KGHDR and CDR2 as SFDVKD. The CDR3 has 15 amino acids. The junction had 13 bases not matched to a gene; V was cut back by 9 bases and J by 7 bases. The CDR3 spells CATAGSGNTIGELFF. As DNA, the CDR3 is TGTGCCACCGCTGGCAGCGGGAATACGATCGGGGAGCTGTTTTTT.

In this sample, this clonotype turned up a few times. The CDR3 coding sequence is TGTGCCAGCAGTGAGGGCCAGGTGCCCGGGGAGCTGTTTTTT. Its translation: CASSEGQVPGELFF. The chain couples TRBV2 to TRBJ2-2; D is undetermined. This CDR3 spans 14 amino acids. Trimming took off 3 bases at V and 6 bases at J, with 11 bases between the two ends. Germline V gene sequence: CDR1 SNHLY, CDR2 FYNNEI.

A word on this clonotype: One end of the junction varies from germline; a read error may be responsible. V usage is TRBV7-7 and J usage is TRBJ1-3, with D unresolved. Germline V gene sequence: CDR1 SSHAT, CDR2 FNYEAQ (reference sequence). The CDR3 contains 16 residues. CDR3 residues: CASSPETIRRPNTIYF. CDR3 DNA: TGTGCTAGCAGCCCTGAAACCATACGCCGCCCGAACACCATATATTTT.

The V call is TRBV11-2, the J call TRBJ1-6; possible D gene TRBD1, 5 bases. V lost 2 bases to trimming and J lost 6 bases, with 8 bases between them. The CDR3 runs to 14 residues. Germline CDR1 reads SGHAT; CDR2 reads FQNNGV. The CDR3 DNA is TGTGCCAGCAGCTTACAGGGCGGTAATTCACCCCTCCACTTT. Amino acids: CASSLQGGNSPLHF.

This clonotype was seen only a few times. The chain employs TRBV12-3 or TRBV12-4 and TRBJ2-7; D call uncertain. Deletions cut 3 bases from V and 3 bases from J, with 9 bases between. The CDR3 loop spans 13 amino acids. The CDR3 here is CASSFGVLYEQYF. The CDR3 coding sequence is TGTGCCAGCAGTTTTGGGGTACTCTACGAGCAGTACTTC.

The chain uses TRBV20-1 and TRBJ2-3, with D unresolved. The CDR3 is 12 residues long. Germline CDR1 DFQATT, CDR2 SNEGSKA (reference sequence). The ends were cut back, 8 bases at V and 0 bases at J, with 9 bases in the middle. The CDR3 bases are TGCAGTACTGAGGACAGCACAGATACGCAGTATTTT. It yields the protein CSTEDSTDTQYF.

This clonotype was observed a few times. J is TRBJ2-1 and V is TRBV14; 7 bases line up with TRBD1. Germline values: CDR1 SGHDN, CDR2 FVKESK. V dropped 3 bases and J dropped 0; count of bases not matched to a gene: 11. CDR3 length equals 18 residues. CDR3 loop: CASSQRQGQPSSYNEQFF. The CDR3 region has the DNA TGTGCCAGCAGCCAGAGACAGGGTCAACCCAGCTCCTACAATGAGCAGTTCTTC. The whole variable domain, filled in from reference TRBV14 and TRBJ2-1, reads EAGVTQFPSHSVIEKGQTVTLRCDPISGHDNLYWYRRVMGKEIKFLLHFVKESKQDESGMPNNRFLAERTGGTYSTLKVQPAELEDSGVYFCASSQRQGQPSSYNEQFFGPGTRLTVL.

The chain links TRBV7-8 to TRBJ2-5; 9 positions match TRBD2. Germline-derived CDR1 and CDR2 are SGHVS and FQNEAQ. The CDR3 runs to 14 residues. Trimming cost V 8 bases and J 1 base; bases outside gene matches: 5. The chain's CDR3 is CASGLAGRQETQYF. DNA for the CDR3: TGTGCCAGCGGTCTAGCGGGGCGCCAAGAGACCCAGTACTTC.

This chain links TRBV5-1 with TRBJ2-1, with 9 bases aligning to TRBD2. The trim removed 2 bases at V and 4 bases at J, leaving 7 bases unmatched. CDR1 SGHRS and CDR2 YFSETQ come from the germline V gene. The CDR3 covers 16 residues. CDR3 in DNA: TGCGCCAGCAGCTTCGGAGCGGGGGGCTCTTACAATGAGCAGTTCTTC. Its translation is CASSFGAGGSYNEQFF.

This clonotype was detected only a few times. The CDR3, as DNA: TGCAGTGCCCCGGCGGGACTAGGGACTGAAGCTTTCTTT. Its translation is CSAPAGLGTEAFF. J is TRBJ1-1 and V is TRBV20-1; D is perhaps TRBD1 (5 bases). V was cut by 6 bases and J by 5 bases, with 16 bases left in between. The germline gives CDR1 DFQATT, CDR2 SNEGSKA (reference sequence). The CDR3 contains 13 residues.

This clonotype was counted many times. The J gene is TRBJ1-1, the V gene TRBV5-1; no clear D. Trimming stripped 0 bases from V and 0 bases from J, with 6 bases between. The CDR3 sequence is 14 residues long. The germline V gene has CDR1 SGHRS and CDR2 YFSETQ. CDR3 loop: CASSLDGMNTEAFF. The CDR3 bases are TGCGCCAGCAGCTTGGACGGCATGAACACTGAAGCTTTCTTT.

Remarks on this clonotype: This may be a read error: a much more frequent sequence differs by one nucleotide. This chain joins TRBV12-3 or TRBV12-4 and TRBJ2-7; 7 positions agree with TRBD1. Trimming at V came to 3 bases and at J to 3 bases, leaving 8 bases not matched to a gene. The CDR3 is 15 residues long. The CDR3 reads CASSFRDSGYYEQYF. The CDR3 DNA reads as TGTGCCAGCAGTTTTCGGGACAGTGGGTACTACGAGCAGTACTTC.

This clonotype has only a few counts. The CDR3 DNA follows: TGCAGTGCTAGAGAAGGGGGAGGATGGTCCTACAATGAGCGTTTCTTC. As protein: CSAREGGGWSYNERFF. The gene calls are TRBV20-1 and TRBJ2-1; D tentatively fits TRBD1 or TRBD2 (6 bases each). CDR1 DFQATT and CDR2 SNEGSKA come from the germline V gene (reference sequence). The CDR3 runs 16 residues. V was shortened by 0 bases and J by 16 bases, with 28 bases between the two germline ends.

The CDR3 is CASSDRGWSPLHF. The CDR3 nucleotides are TGTGCCAGCAGTGACAGGGGATGGTCACCCCTCCACTTT. The J gene is TRBJ1-6, the V gene TRBV12-3 or TRBV12-4, with 8 bases aligning to TRBD1. The length of the CDR3 is 13 residues. With V trimmed by 5 bases and J by 10 bases, 4 bases remained unmatched.

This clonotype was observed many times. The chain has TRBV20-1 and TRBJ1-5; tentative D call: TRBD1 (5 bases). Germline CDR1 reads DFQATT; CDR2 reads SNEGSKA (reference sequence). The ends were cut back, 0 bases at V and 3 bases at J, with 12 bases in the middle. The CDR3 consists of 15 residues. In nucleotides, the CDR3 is TGCAGTGCTAGAGATCTTGGGGGTTCCAATCAGCCCCAGCATTTT. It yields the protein CSARDLGGSNQPQHF.

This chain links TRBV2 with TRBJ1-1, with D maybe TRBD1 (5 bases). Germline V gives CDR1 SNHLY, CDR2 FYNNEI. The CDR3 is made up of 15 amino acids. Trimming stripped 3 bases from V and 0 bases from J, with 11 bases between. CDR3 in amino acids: CASSDSGVMNTEAFF. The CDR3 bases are TGTGCCAGCAGTGACTCGGGGGTGATGAACACTGAAGCTTTCTTT.

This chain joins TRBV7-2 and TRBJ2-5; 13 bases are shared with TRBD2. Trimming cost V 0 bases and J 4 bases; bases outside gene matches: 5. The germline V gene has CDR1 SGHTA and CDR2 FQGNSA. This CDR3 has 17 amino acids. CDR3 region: CASSLAGTSGTIETQYF. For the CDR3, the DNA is TGTGCCAGCAGCTTAGCGGGGACTAGCGGGACGATAGAGACCCAGTACTTC. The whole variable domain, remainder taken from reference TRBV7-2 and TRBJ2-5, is GAGVSQSPSNKVTEKGKDVELRCDPISGHTALYWYRQSLGQGLEFLIYFQGNSAPDKSGLPSDRFSAERTGGSVSTLTIQRTQQEDSAVYLCASSLAGTSGTIETQYFGPGTRLLVL.

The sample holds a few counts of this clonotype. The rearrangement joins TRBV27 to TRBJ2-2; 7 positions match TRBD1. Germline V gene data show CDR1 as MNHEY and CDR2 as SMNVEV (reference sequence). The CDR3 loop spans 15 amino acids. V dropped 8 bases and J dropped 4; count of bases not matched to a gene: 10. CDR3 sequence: CASSRRDSLTGELFF. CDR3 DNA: TGTGCCAGCTCTCGCCGGGACAGCCTCACCGGGGAGCTGTTTTTT.

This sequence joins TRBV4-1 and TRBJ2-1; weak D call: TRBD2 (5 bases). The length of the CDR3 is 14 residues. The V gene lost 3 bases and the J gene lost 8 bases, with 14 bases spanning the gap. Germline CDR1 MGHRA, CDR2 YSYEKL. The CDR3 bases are TGCGCCAGCAGCCATCTAGGTGTGCGGGATGAGCAGTTCTTC. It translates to CASSHLGVRDEQFF.

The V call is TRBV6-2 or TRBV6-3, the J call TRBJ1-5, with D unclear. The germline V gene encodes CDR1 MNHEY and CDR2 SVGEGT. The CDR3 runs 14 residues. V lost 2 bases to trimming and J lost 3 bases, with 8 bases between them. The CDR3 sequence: CASSYGGPNQPQHF. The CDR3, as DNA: TGTGCCAGCAGTTACGGAGGGCCCAATCAGCCCCAGCATTTT.

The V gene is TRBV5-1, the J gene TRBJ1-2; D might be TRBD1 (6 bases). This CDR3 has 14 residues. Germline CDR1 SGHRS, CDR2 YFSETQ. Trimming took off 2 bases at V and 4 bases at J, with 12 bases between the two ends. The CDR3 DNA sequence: TGCGCCAGCAGCTTTGGGCAGGGGCCCTATGGCTACACCTTC. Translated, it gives CASSFGQGPYGYTF.

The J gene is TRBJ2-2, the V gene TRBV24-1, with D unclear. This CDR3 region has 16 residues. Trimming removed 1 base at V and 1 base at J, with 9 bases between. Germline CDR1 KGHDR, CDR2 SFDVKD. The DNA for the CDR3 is TGTGCCACCAGTGATTTTGGGCCGCGGAACACCGGGGAGCTGTTTTTT. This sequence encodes CATSDFGPRNTGELFF.

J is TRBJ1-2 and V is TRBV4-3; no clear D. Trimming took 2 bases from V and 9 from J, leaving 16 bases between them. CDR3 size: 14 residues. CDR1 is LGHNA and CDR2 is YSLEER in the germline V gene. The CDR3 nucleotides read TGCGCCAGCAGCCAAATCTCTAGGGTCGGAAGCTACACCTTC. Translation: CASSQISRVGSYTF.

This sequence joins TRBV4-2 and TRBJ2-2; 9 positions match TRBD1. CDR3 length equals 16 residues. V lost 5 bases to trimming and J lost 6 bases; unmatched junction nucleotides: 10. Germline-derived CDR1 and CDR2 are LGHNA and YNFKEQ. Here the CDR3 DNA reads TGTGCCAGCAGCGCCACTCTACAGGGGGCCGCCGGGGAGCTGTTTTTT. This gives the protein CASSATLQGAAGELFF.

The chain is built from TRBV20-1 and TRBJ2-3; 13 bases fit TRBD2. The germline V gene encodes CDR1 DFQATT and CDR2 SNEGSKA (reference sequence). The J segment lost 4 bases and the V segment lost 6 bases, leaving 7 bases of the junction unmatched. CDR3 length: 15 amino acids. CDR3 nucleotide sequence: TGCAGTGCAAGGACTAGCGGGAGTTACCCAGATACGCAGTATTTT. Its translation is CSARTSGSYPDTQYF.

This CDR3 reads CSAAPQMNTEAFF. The CDR3 coding sequence is TGCAGTGCAGCACCCCAGATGAACACTGAAGCTTTCTTT. The J gene is TRBJ1-1, the V gene TRBV20-1; D ambiguous. Germline CDR1 reads DFQATT; CDR2 reads SNEGSKA (reference sequence). V was trimmed by 6 bases and J by 0 bases, leaving 11 bases between them. This CDR3 has 13 residues.